One and the same sample provided the 7 T cell receptor beta chains below, sequenced in a study of breast tumors, draining lymph nodes, adjacent tissues (dated by TCRdb to the mid-2010s). The protocol used for the library was multiplex PCR. Sequencing instrument: Illumina HiSeq 2000. TCRdb trimmed the raw reads at Q25, called clones with MiXCR and kept productive beta chains. One record per CDR3 amino acid sequence lists the most common genes and DNA. The sample contains some 130,000 distinct CDR3 sequences, 15% to 20% of them found a single time. More than 3% of the sample is in the top ten clones. Lymph node samples were obtained from the axillary draining lymph nodes of breast cancer patients. Sample: axillary lymph node tissue. Receptors originate from a female donor with breast cancer. Some clones in this sample may be carry-over from other donors' samples.

This clonotype was seen at least ten times. This sequence joins TRBV20-1 and TRBJ2-1; no clear D gene. CDR3 length: 13 amino acids. V dropped 3 bases and J dropped 4 bases, with 10 bases sitting between them. Germline V gives CDR1 DFQATT, CDR2 SNEGSKA (reference sequence). The CDR3 is CSASRSAYNEQFF. The CDR3 DNA reads as TGCAGTGCTAGTCGGTCGGCGTACAATGAGCAGTTCTTC.

This clonotype was recorded many times. J is TRBJ1-2 and V is TRBV28; 10 nucleotides align to TRBD1. This CDR3 has 14 residues. V shed 6 bases, J shed 5 bases, and the junction held 6 bases outside the gene matches. Germline V lookup: CDR1 MDHEN, CDR2 SYDVKM. Here the CDR3 DNA reads TGTGCCAGCAGCCCAACGGGACAGGGGTATGGCTACACCTTC. Translated, it gives CASSPTGQGYGYTF.

In the case of this clonotype: This may be a read error: a much more frequent sequence differs by one nucleotide. Since no conserved phenylalanine or tryptophan closes the CDR3, a read error is the likely cause. The chain carries TRBV12-3 or TRBV12-4 and TRBJ2-5; 9 bases match TRBD2. The CDR3 totals 16 residues. V dropped 0 bases and J dropped 5; count of bases not matched to a gene: 7. CDR3 nucleotides: TGTGCCAGCAGTTTAGCTGAGGCGGGGGGGCCCGAGACCCAGTACTCC. The encoded protein is CASSLAEAGGPETQYS.

A word on this clonotype: This clone may be a read error of a much larger clone one base away. The CDR3: CASSPSRTGIEKLFF. Here the CDR3 DNA reads TGTGCCAGCAGCCCCTCAAGGACAGGGATTGAAAAACTGTTTTTT. V and J are TRBV7-9 and TRBJ1-4, with TRBD1 matching over 8 bases. The germline CDR1 and CDR2 sequences are SEHNR and FQNEAQ (reference sequence). CDR3 length: 15 amino acids. Unmatched junction bases numbered 9, after V lost 5 bases and J lost 7 bases.

In its sample, this clonotype was seen many times. The chain uses TRBV7-9 and TRBJ2-5; D unresolved. Germline-derived CDR1 and CDR2 are SEHNR and FQNEAQ (reference sequence). V lost 6 bases, J lost 2 bases, and 16 bases lay in between. The length of the CDR3 is 15 residues. The CDR3 sequence: CASSPSPLEQETQYF. The CDR3 nucleotides are TGTGCCAGCAGTCCCTCCCCGTTGGAACAAGAGACCCAGTACTTC.

This clonotype was found many times. This chain connects TRBV4-2 to TRBJ2-1; 8 bases are a match to TRBD2. The V segment lost 3 bases and the J segment 6 bases; nucleotides outside the gene matches: 16. Germline V gene lookup returns CDR1 LGHNA and CDR2 YNFKEQ. The CDR3 runs to 18 residues. CDR3 in DNA: TGTGCCAGCAGCCACCCTTGGACAAAAGCGGGAGTGGGCAATGAGCAGTTCTTC. Its translation: CASSHPWTKAGVGNEQFF.

The sample holds many counts of this clonotype. The V call is TRBV15, the J call TRBJ1-6, with TRBD1 matching over 7 bases. The CDR3 is 13 amino acids. Losses at the gene ends were 6 bases for V and 9 bases for J; bases not matched to a gene: 5. Germline V gene lookup returns CDR1 LNHNV and CDR2 YYDKDF (reference sequence). CDR3 protein: CATSRQGGSPLHF. CDR3 bases: TGTGCCACCAGTAGACAGGGAGGTTCACCCCTCCACTTT.